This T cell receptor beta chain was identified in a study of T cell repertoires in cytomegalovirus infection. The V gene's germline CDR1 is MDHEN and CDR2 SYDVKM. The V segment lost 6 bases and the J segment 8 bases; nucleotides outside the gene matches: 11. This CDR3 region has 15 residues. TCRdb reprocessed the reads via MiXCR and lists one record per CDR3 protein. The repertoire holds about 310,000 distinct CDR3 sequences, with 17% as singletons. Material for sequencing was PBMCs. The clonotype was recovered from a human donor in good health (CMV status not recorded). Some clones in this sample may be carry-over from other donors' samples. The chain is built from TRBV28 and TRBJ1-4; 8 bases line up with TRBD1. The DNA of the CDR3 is TGTGCCAGCAGCGGGGCAGGGGGCGCGAGGGAAAAACTGTTTTTT. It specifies CASSGAGGAREKLFF.